This T cell receptor (beta chain) appears in the sequencing data of a study of graft-versus-host responses after intestinal transplantation. Across the whole study: Multivisceral, liver-intestinal, or isolated intestinal transplants were received by the recipients.

The protocol was immunoSEQ multiplex PCR, while the TCRdb copy is restricted to in-frame clones and leaves out a portion. There are roughly 120,000 clones in the sample; just over 90% occur only once, and 0.4% to 0.55% lies in the top ten. This clone was detected once. As yet, its antigen is unknown. The V and J ends lost 1 base and 7 bases respectively, with 8 bases between them. CDR3 length: 13 amino acids. In germline, CDR1 is SGHVS, CDR2 FNYEAQ. The study, taken as a whole, reports: Declining HvG levels early post-transplant were linked to peak circulating GvH clone levels.

The TCR sequence derives from a human donor who received an intestinal transplant. The sample consisted of unstimulated CD8+ T cells sorted from spleen or lymph node cells, taken before intestinal transplant. This chain links TRBV7-6 with TRBJ1-5; D is undetermined. CDR3 loop: CASSLESGQPQHF. As DNA, the CDR3 is TGTGCCAGCAGCTTAGAGTCCGGGCAGCCCCAGCATTTT.